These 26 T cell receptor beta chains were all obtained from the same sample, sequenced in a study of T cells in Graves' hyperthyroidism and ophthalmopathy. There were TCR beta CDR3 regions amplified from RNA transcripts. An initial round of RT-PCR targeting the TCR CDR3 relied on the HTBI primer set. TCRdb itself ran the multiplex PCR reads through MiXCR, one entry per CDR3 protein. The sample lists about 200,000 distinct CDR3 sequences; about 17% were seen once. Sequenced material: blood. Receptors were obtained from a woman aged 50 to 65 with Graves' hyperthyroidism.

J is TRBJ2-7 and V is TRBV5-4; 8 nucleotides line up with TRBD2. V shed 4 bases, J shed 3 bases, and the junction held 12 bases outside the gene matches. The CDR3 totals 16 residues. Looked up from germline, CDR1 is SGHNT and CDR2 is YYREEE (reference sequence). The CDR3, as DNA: TGTGCCAGCAGCGCCCCCCCTGGGACTAGTCTCTACGAGCAGTACTTC. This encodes CASSAPPGTSLYEQYF.

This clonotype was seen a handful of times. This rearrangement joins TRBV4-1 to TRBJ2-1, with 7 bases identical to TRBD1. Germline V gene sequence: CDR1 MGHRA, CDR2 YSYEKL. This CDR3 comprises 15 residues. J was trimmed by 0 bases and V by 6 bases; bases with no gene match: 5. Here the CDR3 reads CASSTDRASYNEQFF. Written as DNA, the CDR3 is TGCGCCAGCAGTACAGACAGGGCCTCCTACAATGAGCAGTTCTTC.

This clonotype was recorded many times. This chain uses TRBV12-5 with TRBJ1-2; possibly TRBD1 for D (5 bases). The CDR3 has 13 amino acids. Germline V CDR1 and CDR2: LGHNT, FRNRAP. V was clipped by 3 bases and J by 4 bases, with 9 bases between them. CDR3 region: CASGFQGVYGYTF. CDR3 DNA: TGTGCTAGTGGTTTCCAGGGCGTCTATGGCTACACCTTC. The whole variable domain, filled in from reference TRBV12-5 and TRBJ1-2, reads DARVTQTPRHKVTEMGQEVTMRCQPILGHNTVFWYRQTMMQGLELLAYFRNRAPLDDSGMPKDRFSAEMPDATLATLKIQPSEPRDSAVYFCASGFQGVYGYTFGSGTRLTVV.

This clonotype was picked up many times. The CDR3 DNA follows: TGCGCCAGCAGTGATAATCTAGCGGGAGTTGGTGAGCAGTTCTTC. It encodes CASSDNLAGVGEQFF. The chain combines TRBV10-1 with TRBJ2-1; TRBD2 matches at 10 bases. V trimming: 3 bases; J trimming: 9 bases; junction bases outside the gene matches: 8. The V gene's germline CDR1 is WNHNN and CDR2 SYGVQD (reference sequence). The CDR3 length is 15 residues.

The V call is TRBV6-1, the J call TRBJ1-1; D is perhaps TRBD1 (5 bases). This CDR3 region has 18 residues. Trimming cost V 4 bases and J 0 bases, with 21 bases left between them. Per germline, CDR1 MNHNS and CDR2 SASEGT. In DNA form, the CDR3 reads TGTGCCAGCAGTGCTTGGGGACGGAGATTCTCGATGAACACTGAAGCTTTCTTT. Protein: CASSAWGRRFSMNTEAFF.

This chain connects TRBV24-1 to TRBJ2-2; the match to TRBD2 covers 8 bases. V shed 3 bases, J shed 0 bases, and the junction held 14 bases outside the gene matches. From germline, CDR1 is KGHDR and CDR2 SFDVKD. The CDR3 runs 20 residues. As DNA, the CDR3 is TGTGCCACCAGTGATCCCTGGGGAGCGGGAGAAAAAACGAACACCGGGGAGCTGTTTTTT. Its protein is CATSDPWGAGEKTNTGELFF.

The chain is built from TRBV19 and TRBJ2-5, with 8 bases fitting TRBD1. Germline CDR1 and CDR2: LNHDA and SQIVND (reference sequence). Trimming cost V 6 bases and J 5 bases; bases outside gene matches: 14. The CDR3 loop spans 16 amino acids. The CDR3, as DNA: TGTGCCAGTAGCACACAGAGGTCAGGGGGCGCGGAGACCCAGTACTTC. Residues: CASSTQRSGGAETQYF.

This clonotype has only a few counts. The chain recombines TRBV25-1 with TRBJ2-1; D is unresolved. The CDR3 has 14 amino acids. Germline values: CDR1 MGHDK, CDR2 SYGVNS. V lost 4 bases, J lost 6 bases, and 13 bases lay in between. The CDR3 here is CASSGHSGRNEQFF. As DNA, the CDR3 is TGTGCCAGCAGTGGACATTCAGGACGCAATGAGCAGTTCTTC.

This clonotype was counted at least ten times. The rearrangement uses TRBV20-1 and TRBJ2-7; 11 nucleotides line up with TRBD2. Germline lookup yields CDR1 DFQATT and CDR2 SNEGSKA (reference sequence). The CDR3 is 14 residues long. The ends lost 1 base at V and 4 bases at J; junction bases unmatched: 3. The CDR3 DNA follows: TGCAGTGCTAGAGCCCCTAGCGGGAGGTACGAGCAGTACTTC. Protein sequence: CSARAPSGRYEQYF.

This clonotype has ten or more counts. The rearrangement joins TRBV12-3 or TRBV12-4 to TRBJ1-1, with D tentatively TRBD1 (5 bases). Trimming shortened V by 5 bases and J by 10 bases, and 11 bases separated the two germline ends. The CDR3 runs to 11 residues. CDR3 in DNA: TGTGCCAGCAGTCAGGGACCGGCAGCTTTCTTT. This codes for CASSQGPAAFF.

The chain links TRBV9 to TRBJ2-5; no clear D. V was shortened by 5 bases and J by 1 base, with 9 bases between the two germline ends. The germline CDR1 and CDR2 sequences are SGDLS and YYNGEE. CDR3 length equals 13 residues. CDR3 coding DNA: TGTGCCAGCAGTTTTACAGTCCAAGAGACCCAGTACTTC. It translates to CASSFTVQETQYF. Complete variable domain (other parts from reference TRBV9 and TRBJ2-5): DSGVTQTPKHLITATGQRVTLRCSPRSGDLSVYWYQQSLDQGLQFLIQYYNGEERAKGNILERFSAQQFPDLHSELNLSSLELGDSALYFCASSFTVQETQYFGPGTRLLVL.

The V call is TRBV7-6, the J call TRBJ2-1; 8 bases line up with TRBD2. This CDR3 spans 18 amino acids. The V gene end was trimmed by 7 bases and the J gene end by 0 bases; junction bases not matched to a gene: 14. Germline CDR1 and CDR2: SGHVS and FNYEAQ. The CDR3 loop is CASTPGHLSGSSYNEQFF. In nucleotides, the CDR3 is TGTGCCAGCACCCCTGGTCATCTAAGCGGGAGCTCCTACAATGAGCAGTTCTTC.

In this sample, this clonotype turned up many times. CDR3 sequence reads: CASSPSGGGQPQHF. The CDR3 nucleotides read TGTGCCAGCTCACCATCAGGGGGGGGTCAGCCCCAGCATTTT. The rearrangement uses TRBV18 and TRBJ1-5; 7 bases fit TRBD1. There are 14 residues in the CDR3. From germline, CDR1 is KGHSH and CDR2 LQKENI. J lost 6 bases, V lost 2 bases, and 4 bases had no gene match.

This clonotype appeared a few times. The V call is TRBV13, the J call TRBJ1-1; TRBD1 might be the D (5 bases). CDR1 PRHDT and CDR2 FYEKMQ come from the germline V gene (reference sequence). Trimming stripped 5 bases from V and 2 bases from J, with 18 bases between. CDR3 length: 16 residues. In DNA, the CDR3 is TGTGCCAGCAGCCGCCCCGCGGGCGGGGGAAACACTGAAGCTTTCTTT. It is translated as CASSRPAGGGNTEAFF.

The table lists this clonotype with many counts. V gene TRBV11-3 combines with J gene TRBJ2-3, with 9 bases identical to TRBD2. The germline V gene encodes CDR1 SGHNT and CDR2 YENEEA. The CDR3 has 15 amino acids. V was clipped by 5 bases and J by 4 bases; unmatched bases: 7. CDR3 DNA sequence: TGTGCCAGCAGCCCGAGACTAGCGGAATCAGATACGCAGTATTTT. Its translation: CASSPRLAESDTQYF.

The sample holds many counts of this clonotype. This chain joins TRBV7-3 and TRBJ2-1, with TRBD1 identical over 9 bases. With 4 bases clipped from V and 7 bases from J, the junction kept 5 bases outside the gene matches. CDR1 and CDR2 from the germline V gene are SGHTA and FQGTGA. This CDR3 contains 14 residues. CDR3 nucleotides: TGTGCCAGCAGCTCTCGGACAGGGGCGAATGAGCAGTTCTTC. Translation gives CASSSRTGANEQFF.

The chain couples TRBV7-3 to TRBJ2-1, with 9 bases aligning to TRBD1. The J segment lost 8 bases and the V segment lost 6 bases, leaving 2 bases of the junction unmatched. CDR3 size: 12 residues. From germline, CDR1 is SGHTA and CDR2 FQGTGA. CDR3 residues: CASSRTGDEQFF. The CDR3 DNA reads TGTGCCAGCAGTAGGACAGGGGATGAGCAGTTCTTC.

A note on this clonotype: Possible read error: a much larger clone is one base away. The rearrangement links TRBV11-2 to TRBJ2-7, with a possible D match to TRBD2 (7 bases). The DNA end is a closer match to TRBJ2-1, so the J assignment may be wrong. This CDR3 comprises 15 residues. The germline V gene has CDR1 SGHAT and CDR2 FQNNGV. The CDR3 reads CASSPGGRSSYEQFF. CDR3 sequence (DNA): TGTGCCAGCAGCCCGGGGGGCCGGAGCTCCTACGAGCAGTTCTTC.

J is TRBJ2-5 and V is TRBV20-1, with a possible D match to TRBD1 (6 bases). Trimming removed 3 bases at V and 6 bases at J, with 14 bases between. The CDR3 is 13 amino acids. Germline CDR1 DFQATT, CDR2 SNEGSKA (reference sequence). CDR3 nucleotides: TGCAGTGCTAGTGAGGGGGTCATAAAGACCCAGTACTTC. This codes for CSASEGVIKTQYF.

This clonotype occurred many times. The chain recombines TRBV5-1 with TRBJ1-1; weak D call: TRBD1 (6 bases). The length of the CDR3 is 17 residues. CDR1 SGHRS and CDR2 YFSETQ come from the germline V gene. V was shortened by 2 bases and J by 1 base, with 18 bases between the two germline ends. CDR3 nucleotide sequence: TGCGCCAGCAGCTTCCTAGTAGGCGGACAGTCGAACACTGAAGCTTTCTTT. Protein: CASSFLVGGQSNTEAFF.

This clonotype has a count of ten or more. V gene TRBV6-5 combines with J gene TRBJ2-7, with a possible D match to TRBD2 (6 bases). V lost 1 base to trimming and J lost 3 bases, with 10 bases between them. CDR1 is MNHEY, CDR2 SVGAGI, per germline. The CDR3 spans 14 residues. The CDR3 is CASSYFGRIYEQYF. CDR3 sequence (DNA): TGTGCCAGCAGTTACTTTGGGAGGATCTACGAGCAGTACTTC.

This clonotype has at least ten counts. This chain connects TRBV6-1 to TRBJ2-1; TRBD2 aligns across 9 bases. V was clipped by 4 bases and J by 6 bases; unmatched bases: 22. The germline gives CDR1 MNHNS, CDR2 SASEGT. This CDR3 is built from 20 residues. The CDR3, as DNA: TGTGCCAGCAGTGCGCCGTCGGTGGCTAGCGGGACTACTACACGCAATGAGCAGTTCTTC. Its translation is CASSAPSVASGTTTRNEQFF.

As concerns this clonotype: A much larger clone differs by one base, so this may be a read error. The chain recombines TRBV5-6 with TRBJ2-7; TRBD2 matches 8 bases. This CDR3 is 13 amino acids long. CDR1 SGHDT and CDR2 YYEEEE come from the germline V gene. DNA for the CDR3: TGTGCCGGCAGCCCGGGAGGGATCAACGAGCAGTACTTC. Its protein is CAGSPGGINEQYF.

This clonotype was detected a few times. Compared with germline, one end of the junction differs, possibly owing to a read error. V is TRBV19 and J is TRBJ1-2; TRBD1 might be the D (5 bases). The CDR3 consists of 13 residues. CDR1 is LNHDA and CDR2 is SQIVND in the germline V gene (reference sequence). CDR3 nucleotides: TGTGCCAGTACCCAGGGCAGAGGTGATGGCTACACTTTC. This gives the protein CASTQGRGDGYTF. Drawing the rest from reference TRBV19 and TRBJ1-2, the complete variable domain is DGGITQSPKYLFRKEGQNVTLSCEQNLNHDAMYWYRQDPGQGLRLIYYSQIVNDFQKGDIAEGYSVSREKKESFPLTVTSAQKNPTAFYLCASTQGRGDGYTFGSGTRLTVV.

The CDR3 DNA sequence: TGTGCCAGCACCTCCGCAGGCCTAATGAACACTGAAGCTTTCTTT. Amino acids: CASTSAGLMNTEAFF. V is TRBV7-8 and J is TRBJ1-1; D gene unclear. Trimming took 7 bases from V and 0 from J, leaving 15 bases between them. The CDR3 contains 15 residues. Germline CDR1 SGHVS, CDR2 FQNEAQ.

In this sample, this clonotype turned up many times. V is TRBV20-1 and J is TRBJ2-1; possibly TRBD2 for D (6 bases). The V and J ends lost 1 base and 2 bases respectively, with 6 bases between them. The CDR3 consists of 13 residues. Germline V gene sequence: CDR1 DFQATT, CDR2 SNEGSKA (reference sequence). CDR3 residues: CSARGTTYNEQFF. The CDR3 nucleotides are TGCAGTGCTAGAGGGACTACCTACAATGAGCAGTTCTTC.